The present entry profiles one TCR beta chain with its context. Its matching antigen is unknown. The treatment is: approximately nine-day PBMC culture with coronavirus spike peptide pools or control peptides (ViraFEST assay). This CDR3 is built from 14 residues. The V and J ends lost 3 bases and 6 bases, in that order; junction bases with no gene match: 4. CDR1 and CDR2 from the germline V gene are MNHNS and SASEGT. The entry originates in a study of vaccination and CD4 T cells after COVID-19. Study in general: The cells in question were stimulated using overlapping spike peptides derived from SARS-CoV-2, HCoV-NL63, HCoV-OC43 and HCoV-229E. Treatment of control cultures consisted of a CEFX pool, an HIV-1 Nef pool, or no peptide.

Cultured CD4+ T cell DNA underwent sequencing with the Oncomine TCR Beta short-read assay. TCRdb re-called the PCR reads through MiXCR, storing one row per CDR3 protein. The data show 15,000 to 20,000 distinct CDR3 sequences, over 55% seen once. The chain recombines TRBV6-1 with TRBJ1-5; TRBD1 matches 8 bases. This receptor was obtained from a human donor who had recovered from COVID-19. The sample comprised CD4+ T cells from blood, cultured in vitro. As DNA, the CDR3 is TGTGCCAGCAGTGATACAGGGGGAGGTCAGCCCCAGCATTTT. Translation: CASSDTGGGQPQHF.